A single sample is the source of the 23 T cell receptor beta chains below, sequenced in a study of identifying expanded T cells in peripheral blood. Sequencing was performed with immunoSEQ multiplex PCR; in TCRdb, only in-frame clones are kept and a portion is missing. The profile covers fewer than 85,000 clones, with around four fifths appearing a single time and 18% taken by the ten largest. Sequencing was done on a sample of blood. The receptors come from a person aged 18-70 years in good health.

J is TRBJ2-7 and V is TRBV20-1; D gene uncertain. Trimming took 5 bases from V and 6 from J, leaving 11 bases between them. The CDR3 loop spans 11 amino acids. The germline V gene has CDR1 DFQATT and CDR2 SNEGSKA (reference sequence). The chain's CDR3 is CSAAPYPEQYF. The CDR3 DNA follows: TGCAGTGCTGCCCCTTATCCCGAGCAGTACTTC.

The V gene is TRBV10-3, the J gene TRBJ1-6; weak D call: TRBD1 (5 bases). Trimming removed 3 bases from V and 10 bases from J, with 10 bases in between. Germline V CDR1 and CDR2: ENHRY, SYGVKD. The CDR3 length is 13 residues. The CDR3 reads CAISEAGDSPLHF. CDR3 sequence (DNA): TGTGCCATCAGTGAAGCTGGGGACTCACCCCTCCACTTT.

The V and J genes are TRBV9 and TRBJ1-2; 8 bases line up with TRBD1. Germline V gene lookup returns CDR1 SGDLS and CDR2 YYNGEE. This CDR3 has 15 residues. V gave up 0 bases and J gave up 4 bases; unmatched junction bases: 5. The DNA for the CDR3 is TGTGCCAGCAGCGTAGAGGCAGGGGGCGCCTATGGCTACACCTTC. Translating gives CASSVEAGGAYGYTF.

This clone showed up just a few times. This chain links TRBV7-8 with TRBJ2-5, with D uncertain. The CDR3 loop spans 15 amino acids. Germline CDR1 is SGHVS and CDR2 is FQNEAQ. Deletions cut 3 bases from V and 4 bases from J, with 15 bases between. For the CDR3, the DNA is TGTGCCAGCAGCTTTTCTGGGTTAGCCGGAGAGACCCAGTACTTC. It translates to CASSFSGLAGETQYF. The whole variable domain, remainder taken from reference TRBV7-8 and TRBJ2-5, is GAGVSQSPRYKVAKRGQDVALRCDPISGHVSLFWYQQALGQGPEFLTYFQNEAQLDKSGLPSDRFFAERPEGSVSTLKIQRTQQEDSAVYLCASSFSGLAGETQYFGPGTRLLVL.

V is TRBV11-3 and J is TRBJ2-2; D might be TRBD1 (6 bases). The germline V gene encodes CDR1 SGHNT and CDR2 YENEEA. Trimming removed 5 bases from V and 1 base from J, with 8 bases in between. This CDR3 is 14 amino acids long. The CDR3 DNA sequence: TGTGCCAGCAGCAAGACAGGGAACACCGGGGAGCTGTTTTTT. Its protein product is CASSKTGNTGELFF.

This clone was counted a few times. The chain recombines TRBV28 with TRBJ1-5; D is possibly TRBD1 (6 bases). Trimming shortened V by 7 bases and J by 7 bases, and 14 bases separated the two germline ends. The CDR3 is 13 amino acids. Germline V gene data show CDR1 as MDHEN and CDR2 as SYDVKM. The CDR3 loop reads CASTSPGAQPQHF. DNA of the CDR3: TGTGCCAGCACAAGCCCGGGGGCACAGCCCCAGCATTTT.

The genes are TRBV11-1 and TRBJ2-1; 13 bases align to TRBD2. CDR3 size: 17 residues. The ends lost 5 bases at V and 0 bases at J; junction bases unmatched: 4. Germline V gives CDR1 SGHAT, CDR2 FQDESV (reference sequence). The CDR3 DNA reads TGTGCCAGCAGCCCGGGACTAGCGGGGAGCTCCTACAATGAGCAGTTCTTC. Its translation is CASSPGLAGSSYNEQFF.

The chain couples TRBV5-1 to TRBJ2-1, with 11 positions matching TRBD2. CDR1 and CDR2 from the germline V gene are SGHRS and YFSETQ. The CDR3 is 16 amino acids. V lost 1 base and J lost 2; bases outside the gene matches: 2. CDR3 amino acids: CASSLMTSGTYNEQFF. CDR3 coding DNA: TGCGCCAGCAGCTTGATGACTAGCGGGACCTACAATGAGCAGTTCTTC.

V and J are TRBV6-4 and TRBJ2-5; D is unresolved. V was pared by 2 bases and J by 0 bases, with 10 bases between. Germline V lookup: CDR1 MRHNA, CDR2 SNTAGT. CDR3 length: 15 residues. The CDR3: CASSDDQLYQETQYF. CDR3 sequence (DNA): TGTGCCAGCAGTGACGATCAACTGTACCAAGAGACCCAGTACTTC.

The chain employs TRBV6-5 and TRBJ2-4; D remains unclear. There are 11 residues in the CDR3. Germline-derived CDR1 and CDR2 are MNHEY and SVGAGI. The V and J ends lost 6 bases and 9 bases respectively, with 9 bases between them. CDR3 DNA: TGTGCCAGCAGAAAAACGGGCATTCAGTACTTC. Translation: CASRKTGIQYF.

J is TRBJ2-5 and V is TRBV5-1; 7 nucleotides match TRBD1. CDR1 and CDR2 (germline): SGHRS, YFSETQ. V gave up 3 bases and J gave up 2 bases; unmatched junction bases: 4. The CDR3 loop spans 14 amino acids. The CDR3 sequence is CASSSGQPQETQYF. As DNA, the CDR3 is TGCGCCAGCAGCTCGGGACAGCCACAAGAGACCCAGTACTTC.

This CDR3 is CASSVEAGRDYGYTF. The DNA for the CDR3 is TGTGCCAGCAGCGTAGAAGCTGGACGTGACTATGGCTACACCTTC. This chain links TRBV9 with TRBJ1-2; D is unclear. This CDR3 comprises 15 residues. Per the germline V gene, CDR1 is SGDLS and CDR2 is YYNGEE. Trimming pared 0 bases from V and 3 bases from J, leaving 12 bases between.

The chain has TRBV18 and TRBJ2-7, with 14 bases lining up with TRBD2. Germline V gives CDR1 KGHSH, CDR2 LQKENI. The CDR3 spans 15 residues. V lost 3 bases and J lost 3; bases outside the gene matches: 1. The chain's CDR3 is CASSPGTSGSYEQYF. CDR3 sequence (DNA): TGTGCCAGCTCACCGGGGACTAGCGGGAGCTACGAGCAGTACTTC.

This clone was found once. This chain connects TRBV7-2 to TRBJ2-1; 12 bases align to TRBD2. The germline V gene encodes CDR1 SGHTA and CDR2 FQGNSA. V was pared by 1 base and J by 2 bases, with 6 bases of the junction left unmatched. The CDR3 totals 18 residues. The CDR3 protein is CASSLGTSGKGAYNEQFF. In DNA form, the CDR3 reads TGTGCCAGCAGCTTAGGGACTAGCGGGAAGGGCGCCTACAATGAGCAGTTCTTC.

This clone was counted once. In nucleotides, the CDR3 is TGTGCCAGTAGTATACAGGGAGCAGAGACCCAGTACTTC. It yields the protein CASSIQGAETQYF. The chain employs TRBV19 and TRBJ2-5, with D possibly being TRBD1 or TRBD2 (5 bases each). Germline assignment: CDR1 LNHDA and CDR2 SQIVND (reference sequence). V lost 2 bases and J lost 4, with 8 bases in between. The CDR3 sequence is 13 residues long.

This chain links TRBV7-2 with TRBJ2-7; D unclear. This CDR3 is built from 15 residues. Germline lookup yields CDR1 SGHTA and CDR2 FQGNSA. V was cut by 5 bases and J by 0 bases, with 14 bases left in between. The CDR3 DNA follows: TGTGCCAGCAGCCCGGACGCAAAAAGCTCCTACGAGCAGTACTTC. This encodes CASSPDAKSSYEQYF.

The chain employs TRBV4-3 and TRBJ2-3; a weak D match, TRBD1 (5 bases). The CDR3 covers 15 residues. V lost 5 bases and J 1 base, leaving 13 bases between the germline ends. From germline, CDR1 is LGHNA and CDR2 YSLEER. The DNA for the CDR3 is TGCGCCAGCAGCTGGTCGGAACAGGGCACAGATACGCAGTATTTT. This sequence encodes CASSWSEQGTDTQYF.

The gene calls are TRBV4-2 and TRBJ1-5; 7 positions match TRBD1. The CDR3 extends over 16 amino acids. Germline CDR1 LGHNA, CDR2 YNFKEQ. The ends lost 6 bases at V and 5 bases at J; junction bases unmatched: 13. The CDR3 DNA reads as TGTGCCAGCAGTTCGGTAGGGGGCGCGGAGTATCAGCCCCAGCATTTT. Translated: CASSSVGGAEYQPQHF.

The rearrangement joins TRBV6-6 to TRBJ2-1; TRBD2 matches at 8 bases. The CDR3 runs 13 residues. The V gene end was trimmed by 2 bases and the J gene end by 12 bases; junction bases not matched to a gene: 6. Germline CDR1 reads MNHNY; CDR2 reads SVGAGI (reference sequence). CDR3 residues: CASSYGSGGAQFF. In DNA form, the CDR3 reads TGTGCCAGCAGTTACGGATCGGGAGGGGCGCAGTTCTTC.

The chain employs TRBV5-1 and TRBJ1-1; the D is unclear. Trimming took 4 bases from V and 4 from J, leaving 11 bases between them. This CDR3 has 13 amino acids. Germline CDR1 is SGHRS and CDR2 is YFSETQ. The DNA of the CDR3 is TGCGCCAGCAGCGGGAACAGCGGCACTGAAGCTTTCTTT. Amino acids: CASSGNSGTEAFF.

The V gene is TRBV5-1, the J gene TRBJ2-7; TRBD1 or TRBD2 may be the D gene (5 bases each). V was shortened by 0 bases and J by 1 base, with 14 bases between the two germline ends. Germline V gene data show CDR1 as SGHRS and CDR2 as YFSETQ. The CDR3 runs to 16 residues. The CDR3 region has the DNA TGCGCCAGCAGCTTGGGGACCCGGGACGGTTCCTACGAGCAGTACTTC. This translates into CASSLGTRDGSYEQYF.

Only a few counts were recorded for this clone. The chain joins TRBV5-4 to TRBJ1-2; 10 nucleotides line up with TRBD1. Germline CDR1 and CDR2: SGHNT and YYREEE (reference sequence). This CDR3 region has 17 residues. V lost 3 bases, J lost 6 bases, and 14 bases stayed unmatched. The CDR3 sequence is CASSSPGQGKGMDGYTF. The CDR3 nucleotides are TGTGCCAGCAGCTCCCCGGGACAGGGGAAAGGAATGGATGGCTACACCTTC.

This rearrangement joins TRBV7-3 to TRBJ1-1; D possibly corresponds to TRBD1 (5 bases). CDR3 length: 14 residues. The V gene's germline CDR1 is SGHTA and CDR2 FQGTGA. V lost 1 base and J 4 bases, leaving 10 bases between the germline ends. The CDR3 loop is CASSLMAGSTEAFF. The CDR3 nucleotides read TGTGCCAGCAGCTTAATGGCAGGGAGCACTGAAGCTTTCTTT.